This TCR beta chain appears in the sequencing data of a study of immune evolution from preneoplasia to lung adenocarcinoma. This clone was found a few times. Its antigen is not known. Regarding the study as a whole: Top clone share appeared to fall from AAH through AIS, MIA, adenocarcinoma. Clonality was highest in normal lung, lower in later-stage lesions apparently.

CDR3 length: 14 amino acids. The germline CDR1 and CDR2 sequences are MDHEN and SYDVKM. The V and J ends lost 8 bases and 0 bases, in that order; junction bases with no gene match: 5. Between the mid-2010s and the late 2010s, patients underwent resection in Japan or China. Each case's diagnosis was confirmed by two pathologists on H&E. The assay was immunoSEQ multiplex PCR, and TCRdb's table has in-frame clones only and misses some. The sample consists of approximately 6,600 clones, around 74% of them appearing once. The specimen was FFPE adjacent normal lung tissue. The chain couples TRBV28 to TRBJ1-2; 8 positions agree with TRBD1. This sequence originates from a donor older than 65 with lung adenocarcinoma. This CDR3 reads CASVTGGTNYGYTF. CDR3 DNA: TGTGCCAGCGTCACAGGGGGGACTAACTATGGCTACACCTTC.